Each of the 24 T cell receptor beta chains below was sequenced from the same sample in a study of blood T cell repertoires in COVID-19. Using immunoSEQ multiplex PCR, the repertoire was profiled, and TCRdb retains in-frame clones only, with some absent. The sample has about 250,000 clones; around 90% are singletons. Material for sequencing was peripheral blood. Receptors originate from a woman between 25 and 40 years old with acute or convalescent COVID-19.

The gene calls are TRBV9 and TRBJ2-7; D uncertain. Deletions cut 0 bases from V and 0 bases from J, with 10 bases between. The CDR3 length is 15 residues. Germline CDR1 reads SGDLS; CDR2 reads YYNGEE. The CDR3 nucleotides are TGTGCCAGCAGCGTAGGGAACAGCCACTCCTACGAGCAGTACTTC. It specifies CASSVGNSHSYEQYF.

The rearrangement links TRBV14 to TRBJ1-6, with D possibly matching TRBD1 (6 bases). CDR1 SGHDN and CDR2 FVKESK come from the germline V gene. CDR3 length: 15 residues. Trimming cost V 4 bases and J 10 bases, with 17 bases left between them. CDR3 amino acids: CASSREARGGSPLHF. In nucleotides, the CDR3 is TGTGCCAGCAGCCGAGAGGCCAGGGGCGGCTCACCCCTCCACTTT.

J is TRBJ2-3 and V is TRBV19, with 7 bases that match TRBD1. This CDR3 contains 16 residues. Germline CDR1 LNHDA, CDR2 SQIVND (reference sequence). J was trimmed by 0 bases and V by 2 bases; bases with no gene match: 5. In DNA form, the CDR3 reads TGTGCCAGTAGTATAATGGGACAGATTAGCACAGATACGCAGTATTTT. Translating gives CASSIMGQISTDTQYF.

The chain has TRBV5-8 and TRBJ1-1; D call uncertain. Per germline, CDR1 SGHTS and CDR2 YDEGEE. V was trimmed by 1 base and J by 4 bases, leaving 14 bases between them. This CDR3 contains 15 residues. Here the CDR3 reads CASSLSWARGTEAFF. Here the CDR3 DNA reads TGTGCCAGCAGCTTGTCGTGGGCGCGGGGCACTGAAGCTTTCTTT.

This clone was observed a single time. The chain uses TRBV19 and TRBJ1-5; tentatively, D is TRBD1 (5 bases). V lost 6 bases to trimming and J lost 0 bases, with 15 bases between them. The CDR3 contains 16 residues. Per germline, CDR1 LNHDA and CDR2 SQIVND (reference sequence). In DNA form, the CDR3 reads TGTGCCAGTAGCACCAACGGGGGAAATAGCAATCAGCCCCAGCATTTT. Translated: CASSTNGGNSNQPQHF.

This chain connects TRBV11-2 to TRBJ2-1, with TRBD1 as a possible D gene (6 bases). The CDR3 runs to 17 residues. The germline CDR1 and CDR2 sequences are SGHAT and FQNNGV. V lost 5 bases to trimming and J lost 1 base, with 18 bases between them. DNA of the CDR3: TGTGCCAGCAGCCCCCCCGTGAGGGGGATTTCCTACAATGAGCAGTTCTTC. Its protein product is CASSPPVRGISYNEQFF.

A single count supports this clone. The chain has TRBV19 and TRBJ1-1, with D possibly TRBD1 on 5 matching bases. V was cut by 3 bases and J by 0 bases, with 8 bases left in between. Germline CDR1 reads LNHDA; CDR2 reads SQIVND (reference sequence). CDR3 length equals 14 residues. As DNA, the CDR3 is TGTGCCAGTAGTATGAAGGGGATGAACACTGAAGCTTTCTTT. Its protein is CASSMKGMNTEAFF.

The rearrangement uses TRBV23-1 and TRBJ2-7; D remains unclear. TRBV23-1 falls under the ORF class, with uncertain function. The CDR3 extends over 12 amino acids. V shed 5 bases and J shed 2 bases, with 7 bases lying between them. As DNA, the CDR3 is TGCGCCAGCAGTACAGCTCCCTACGAGCAGTACTTC. As protein: CASSTAPYEQYF.

The chain has TRBV19 and TRBJ2-3, with TRBD1 matching 7 bases. The V gene end was trimmed by 6 bases and the J gene end by 2 bases; junction bases not matched to a gene: 5. Germline-derived CDR1 and CDR2 are LNHDA and SQIVND (reference sequence). There are 14 residues in the CDR3. The CDR3 DNA is TGTGCCAGTAGCTTTACAGGGGTCACAGATACGCAGTATTTT. Residues: CASSFTGVTDTQYF. The complete variable domain, with remaining parts taken from reference TRBV19 and TRBJ2-3, reads DGGITQSPKYLFRKEGQNVTLSCEQNLNHDAMYWYRQDPGQGLRLIYYSQIVNDFQKGDIAEGYSVSREKKESFPLTVTSAQKNPTAFYLCASSFTGVTDTQYFGPGTRLTVL.

This chain's CDR3 is CSVVLGTGSSEQYF. The CDR3 DNA sequence: TGCAGCGTTGTCCTCGGGACAGGGTCAAGTGAGCAGTACTTC. The chain has TRBV29-1 and TRBJ2-7; 9 bases agree with TRBD1. Germline lookup yields CDR1 SQVTM and CDR2 ANQGSEA. J gave up 7 bases and V 4 bases, and 11 bases lay outside the gene matches. The CDR3 extends over 14 amino acids.

The chain couples TRBV2 to TRBJ2-7; TRBD1 agrees at 10 bases. Germline V lookup: CDR1 SNHLY, CDR2 FYNNEI. With V trimmed by 4 bases and J by 4 bases, 1 base remained unmatched. The CDR3 contains 13 residues. The CDR3 region is CASSGQGAYEQYF. CDR3 bases: TGTGCCAGCAGTGGACAGGGGGCATACGAGCAGTACTTC.

The V call is TRBV7-9, the J call TRBJ2-1; TRBD1 is a possible D gene (6 bases). The ends were cut back, 5 bases at V and 7 bases at J, with 12 bases in the middle. CDR3 size: 13 residues. Germline values: CDR1 SEHNR, CDR2 FQNEAQ (reference sequence). CDR3 amino acids: CASSNRVGNEQFF. CDR3 bases: TGTGCCAGCAGCAACAGGGTCGGGAATGAGCAGTTCTTC.

This chain joins TRBV6-5 and TRBJ2-3, with TRBD2 matching 9 bases. V lost 10 bases, J lost 4 bases, and 9 bases stayed unmatched. This CDR3 contains 14 residues. Germline CDR1 reads MNHEY; CDR2 reads SVGAGI. The CDR3 protein is CATGGGRAADTQYF. The CDR3, as DNA: TGTGCCACCGGCGGCGGGAGGGCGGCAGATACGCAGTATTTT.

In DNA, the CDR3 is TGTGCCATACTACAGGGGGCAGGCACTGAAGCTTTCTTT. This translates into CAILQGAGTEAFF. This chain links TRBV6-4 with TRBJ1-1, with 9 bases identical to TRBD1. The CDR3 contains 13 residues. V gave up 10 bases and J gave up 4 bases; unmatched junction bases: 7. Germline V gene data show CDR1 as MRHNA and CDR2 as SNTAGT.

The chain uses TRBV6-2 or TRBV6-3 and TRBJ1-1; D is perhaps TRBD1 (5 bases). Germline-derived CDR1 and CDR2 are MNHEY and SVGEGT. The CDR3 runs 14 residues. V gave up 4 bases and J gave up 4 bases, with 13 bases separating them. The CDR3: CASSLPGFGTEAFF. The CDR3 bases are TGTGCCAGCAGTTTACCAGGGTTTGGCACTGAAGCTTTCTTT.

In its sample, this clone was seen once. The chain employs TRBV2 and TRBJ1-5, with D hard to call. V dropped 6 bases and J dropped 3 bases, with 15 bases sitting between them. Per germline, CDR1 SNHLY and CDR2 FYNNEI. The CDR3 is made up of 15 amino acids. The CDR3 DNA is TGTGCCAGCAGCGTCAGTCGTGGCATCAATCAGCCCCAGCATTTT. Its protein product is CASSVSRGINQPQHF.

V and J are TRBV6-4 and TRBJ1-3; D gene unclear. There are 15 residues in the CDR3. CDR1 MRHNA and CDR2 SNTAGT come from the germline V gene. With 2 bases removed from V and 2 bases from J, the gap between germline ends came to 10 bases. The CDR3 DNA reads as TGTGCCAGCAGTGACCCTGTCTTCGCTGGAAACACCATATATTTT. Translating it yields CASSDPVFAGNTIYF.

In this sample, this clone turned up a few times. The chain combines TRBV7-9 with TRBJ2-7; TRBD1 matches at 8 bases. The CDR3 runs 14 residues. V lost 8 bases to trimming and J lost 6 bases; unmatched junction nucleotides: 12. From germline, CDR1 is SEHNR and CDR2 FQNEAQ (reference sequence). DNA of the CDR3: TGTGCCAGCCTCCAGGGGCAGGGGGCCCGCGAGCAGTACTTC. This codes for CASLQGQGAREQYF.

The gene calls are TRBV19 and TRBJ2-1, with 9 nucleotides matching TRBD1. This CDR3 contains 16 residues. From germline, CDR1 is LNHDA and CDR2 SQIVND (reference sequence). Trimming cost V 6 bases and J 2 bases; bases outside gene matches: 8. In nucleotides, the CDR3 is TGTGCCAGTAGCCCCCTACAGGGGGCGGCCTACAATGAGCAGTTCTTC. Protein sequence: CASSPLQGAAYNEQFF.

The chain recombines TRBV6-6 with TRBJ1-4, with a possible D match to TRBD1 (5 bases). This CDR3 is 14 amino acids long. Germline assignment: CDR1 MNHNY and CDR2 SVGAGI (reference sequence). With 9 bases removed from V and 3 bases from J, the gap between germline ends came to 14 bases. Here the CDR3 reads CASGAGGSNEKLFF. As DNA, the CDR3 is TGTGCCAGTGGGGCCGGGGGGTCTAATGAAAAACTGTTTTTT.

This sequence joins TRBV7-9 and TRBJ2-1; 7 bases are shared with TRBD2. This CDR3 spans 17 amino acids. In germline, CDR1 is SEHNR, CDR2 FQNEAQ (reference sequence). The trim removed 2 bases at V and 0 bases at J, leaving 7 bases unmatched. The CDR3 DNA sequence: TGTGCCAGCAGCTTACCGGGAGGCGTCTCCTCCTACAATGAGCAGTTCTTC. Its protein product is CASSLPGGVSSYNEQFF.

The J gene is TRBJ2-2, the V gene TRBV15; a possible D gene is TRBD2 (7 bases). V lost 0 bases and J lost 4, with 9 bases in between. The CDR3 has 15 amino acids. The germline V gene has CDR1 LNHNV and CDR2 YYDKDF (reference sequence). The CDR3 is CATSRDGGATGELFF. The CDR3 region has the DNA TGTGCCACCAGCAGAGATGGGGGGGCCACCGGGGAGCTGTTTTTT.

V gene TRBV7-9 combines with J gene TRBJ2-7; 12 positions agree with TRBD2. The length of the CDR3 is 15 residues. From germline, CDR1 is SEHNR and CDR2 FQNEAQ (reference sequence). J gave up 2 bases and V 6 bases, and 5 bases lay outside the gene matches. The CDR3 bases are TGTGCCAGCAGAGACGGACTAGCGGGAACCTACGAGCAGTACTTC. This translates into CASRDGLAGTYEQYF.

J is TRBJ1-6 and V is TRBV18, with TRBD1 matching over 7 bases. The CDR3 is 15 residues long. Germline V gene lookup returns CDR1 KGHSH and CDR2 LQKENI. V shed 1 base, J shed 10 bases, and the junction held 7 bases outside the gene matches. The CDR3 loop reads CASSPQGAPGSPLHF. The CDR3 nucleotides read TGTGCCAGCTCACCACAGGGGGCCCCGGGGTCACCCCTCCACTTT.